This T cell receptor beta chain was sequenced in a study of immune characterization of retroperitoneal liposarcoma (dated by TCRdb to about 2019). Receptor libraries were prepared by PCR. Sequencing instrument: NextSeq 500. TCRdb passed the public sequencing reads through fastp at Q25 and MiXCR, retaining productive beta sequences. Rows matching on CDR3 protein sequence are summarized as one entry with the most common DNA and genes. The sample table records around 12,000 distinct CDR3 sequences; approximately 50% of these occur just once. Roughly 12% of the sample is held by the ten biggest clonotypes. On this clonotype itself: This clone's antigen is unknown. No much larger clonotype is one base removed from it; base qualities were not supplied.

Its CDR3 holds 12 amino acids, cysteine through phenylalanine. The kept DNA is CDR3 alone, 36 bases in frame from the first base. The germline V gene specifies MNHEY as CDR1 and SVGEGT as CDR2. The chain links TRBV6-2 or TRBV6-3 with TRBJ2-4, with the D segment identity uncertain. Gene TRBJ2-1 matches the end of the DNA better, so the J call may be wrong. Sequences were obtained from tumor tissue. This clonotype was obtained from a female donor with retroperitoneal liposarcoma. The CDR3 reads CASRVVGDEQFF. The sequenced DNA: TGTGCCAGCAGGGTGGTTGGCGATGAGCAGTTCTTC.